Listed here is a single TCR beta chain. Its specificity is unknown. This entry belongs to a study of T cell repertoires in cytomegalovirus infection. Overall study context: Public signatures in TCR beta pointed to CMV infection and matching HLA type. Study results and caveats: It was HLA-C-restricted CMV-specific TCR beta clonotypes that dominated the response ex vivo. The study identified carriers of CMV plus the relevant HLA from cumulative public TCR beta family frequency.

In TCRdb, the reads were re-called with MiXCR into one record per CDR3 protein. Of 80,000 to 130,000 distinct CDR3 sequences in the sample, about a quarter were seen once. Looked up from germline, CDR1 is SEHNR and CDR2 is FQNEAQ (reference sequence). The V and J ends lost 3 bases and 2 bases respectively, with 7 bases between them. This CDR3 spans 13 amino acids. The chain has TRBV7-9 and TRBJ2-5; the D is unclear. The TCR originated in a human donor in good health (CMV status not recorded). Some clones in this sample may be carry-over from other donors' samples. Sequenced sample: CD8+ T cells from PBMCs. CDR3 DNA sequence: TGTGCCAGCAGCTTCGAACAGCAAGAGACCCAGTACTTC. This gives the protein CASSFEQQETQYF.